This T cell receptor (beta chain) originates from a study of T cell responses to AZD1222 COVID-19 vaccine. Study conclusions and caveats: Compared with day 0, the breadth and depth of the Spike-specific TCR repertoire rose significantly after two doses of AZD1222. Reportedly, nearly half of unique spike TCRs recognized epitopes outside B.1.351/B.1.1.7 mutations.

This CDR3 has 13 amino acids. CDR1 and CDR2 (germline): DFQATT, SNEGSKA (reference sequence). The V end was cut by 3 bases, the J end by 3 bases, with 12 bases between. Turning to this clone: What it binds is not known.

Using immunoSEQ multiplex PCR, the repertoire was profiled, and TCRdb retains in-frame clones only, with some absent. The sample lists tens of thousands of clones, about 83% occurring once. The sample consisted of peripheral blood, taken on day 0 of AZD1222 vaccination. The receptor's source is an adult in good health. The rearrangement uses TRBV20-1 and TRBJ2-7; D is uncertain. The CDR3 DNA sequence: TGCAGTGCTAGTAACGGGCCAAGCTACGAGCAGTACTTC. It encodes CSASNGPSYEQYF.